This record covers a single T cell receptor (beta chain). The sample belongs to a study of blood T cell repertoires in COVID-19. The V and J ends lost 5 bases and 2 bases, in that order; junction bases with no gene match: 9. The CDR3 contains 16 residues. In germline, CDR1 is SGHAT, CDR2 FQNNGV. The table came from immunoSEQ multiplex PCR; TCRdb's copy has only in-frame clones and leaves some out. The sample carries about 220,000 clones, roughly four fifths recorded once. The TCR comes from a woman between 65 and 79 years old with acute or convalescent COVID-19. The sample taken for sequencing was peripheral blood. The rearrangement joins TRBV11-2 to TRBJ2-7; 10 bases are shared with TRBD1. CDR3 protein: CASSPRTGGIAYEQYF. The CDR3 DNA reads as TGTGCCAGCAGCCCCCGGACAGGGGGTATCGCCTACGAGCAGTACTTC.